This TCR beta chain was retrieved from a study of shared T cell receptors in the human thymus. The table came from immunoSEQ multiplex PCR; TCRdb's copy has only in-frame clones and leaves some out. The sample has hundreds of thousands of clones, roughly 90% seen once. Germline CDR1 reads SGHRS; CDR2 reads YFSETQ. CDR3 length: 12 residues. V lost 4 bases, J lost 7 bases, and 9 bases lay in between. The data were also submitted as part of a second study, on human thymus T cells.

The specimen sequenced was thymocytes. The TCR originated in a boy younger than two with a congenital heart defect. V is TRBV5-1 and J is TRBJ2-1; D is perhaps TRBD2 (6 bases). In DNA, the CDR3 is TGCGCCAGCAGCGGTGGGAGGAATGAGCAGTTCTTC. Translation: CASSGGRNEQFF.